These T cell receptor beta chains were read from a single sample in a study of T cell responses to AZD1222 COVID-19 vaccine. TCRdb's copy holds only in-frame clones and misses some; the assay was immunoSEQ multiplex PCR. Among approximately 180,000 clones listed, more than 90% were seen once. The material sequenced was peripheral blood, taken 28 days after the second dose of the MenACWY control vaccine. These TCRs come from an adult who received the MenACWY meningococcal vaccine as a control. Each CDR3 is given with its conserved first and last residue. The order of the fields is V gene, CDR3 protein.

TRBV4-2	CASSQEGTASGNTIYF
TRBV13	CASSLWTSGQPTDTQYF
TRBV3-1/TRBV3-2	CASSREENTEAFF
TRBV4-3	CASSQENRHSGNTIYF
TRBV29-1	CSVDISGTRSGELFF
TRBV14	CASSQGTGRELFF
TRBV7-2	CASSSVISLNTEAFF
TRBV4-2	CASSLDLAGTTNTGELFF
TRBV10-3	CAIWGGNYGYTF
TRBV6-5	CASSAPLAGKVEQYF
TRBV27	CASSLWTDPPRGYTF
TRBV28	CASSFPLVTDTQYF
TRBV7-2	CASSLVAGGPALEQYF
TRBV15	CATSRHRGPNTGELFF
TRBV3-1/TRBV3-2	CASSPDQGARYGYTF
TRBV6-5	CASRSTLGGSETQYF
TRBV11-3	CASSAGGWETQYF
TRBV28	CAGGEAGGYNEQFF
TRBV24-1	CATSYSAISDNEQFF
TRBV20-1	CSASDDTSGAGYEQYF
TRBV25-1	CASSDRADEQYF
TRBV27	CASSPGTSGRWVDTQYF
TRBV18	CASSLPDGGGGYTF
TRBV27	CASGRAGDPTYEQYF
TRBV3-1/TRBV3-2	CASSQGIYEQYF
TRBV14	CASSQDPVGTGELFF
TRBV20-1	CSATRDNEQFF
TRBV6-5	CASRPGTGYEQYF
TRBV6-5	CASSYSTTGYEQFF
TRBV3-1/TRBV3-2	CASSQACGASYNEQFF
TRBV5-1	CASRYTVNTEAFF
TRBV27	CASSDQGAGGELFF
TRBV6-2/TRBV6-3	CASSWPGDTGELFF
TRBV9	CASSEDSYGYTF
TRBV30	CAWSVPGYGTGELFF
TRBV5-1	CASSLRGPGGSNTGELFF
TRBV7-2	CASSSPGGQGQPQHF